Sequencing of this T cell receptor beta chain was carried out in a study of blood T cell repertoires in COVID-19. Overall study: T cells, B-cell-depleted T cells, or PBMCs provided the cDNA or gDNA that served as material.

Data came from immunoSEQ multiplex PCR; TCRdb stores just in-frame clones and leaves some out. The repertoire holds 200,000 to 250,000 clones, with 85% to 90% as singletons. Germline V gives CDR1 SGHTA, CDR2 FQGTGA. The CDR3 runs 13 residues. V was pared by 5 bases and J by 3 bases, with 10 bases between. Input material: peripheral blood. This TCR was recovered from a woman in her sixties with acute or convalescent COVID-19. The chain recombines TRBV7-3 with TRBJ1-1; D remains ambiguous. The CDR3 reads CASSPRRDTEAFF. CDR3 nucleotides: TGTGCCAGCAGCCCCCGCCGGGACACTGAAGCTTTCTTT.